This T cell receptor beta chain was sequenced during a study of blood T cell repertoires in COVID-19. Germline lookup yields CDR1 KGHSH and CDR2 LQKENI. The length of the CDR3 is 14 residues. The V end lost 4 bases, the J end lost 1 base, and 8 bases lay between the germline ends. Profiling relied on immunoSEQ multiplex PCR, and the TCRdb table lists in-frame clones only, not all of them. The sample includes about 230,000 clones, 70% to 90% of them seen just once. Sequencing was performed on PBMCs or T cells enriched from blood (not recorded which). This sequence was found in a man younger than 40 who had recovered from COVID-19. The chain combines TRBV18 with TRBJ1-5; D uncertain. The CDR3 nucleotides read TGTGCCAGCTCACGAAGAGGCAGCAATCAGCCCCAGCATTTT. Translated: CASSRRGSNQPQHF.